Following are 27 T cell receptor beta chains from one sample sequenced in a study of molecular identifiers for immune sequencing clone quantification. In TCRdb, the PCR reads were re-called with MiXCR into one record per CDR3 protein. The sample has some 8,500 distinct CDR3 sequences, over 13% seen once; the top ten hold roughly 1.5%. The sequenced sample was naive CD8+ T cells from blood, with Jurkat cell RNA spiked in. Subset meaning: FACS-sorted CD8+CD4-CCR7+CD45RA+ naive T cells. The receptors were gathered from a human donor in good health. Some libraries in this study had Jurkat cell RNA spiked in.

This clonotype occurred many times. The chain couples TRBV24-1 to TRBJ2-7, with 8 bases identical to TRBD1. The V gene's germline CDR1 is KGHDR and CDR2 SFDVKD. V shed 8 bases and J 2 bases; nucleotides not matched to a gene: 7. There are 14 residues in the CDR3. The CDR3 loop is CATTGQGPPYEQYF. CDR3 in DNA: TGTGCCACCACCGGACAGGGCCCCCCCTACGAGCAGTACTTC.

The table lists this clonotype with many counts. V and J are TRBV12-3 or TRBV12-4 and TRBJ2-3, with D tentatively TRBD1 or TRBD2 (5 bases each). V was trimmed by 5 bases and J by 1 base, leaving 16 bases between them. The CDR3 spans 16 residues. This chain's CDR3 is CASSTLGVLGTDTQYF. The CDR3 nucleotides read TGTGCCAGCAGTACTTTGGGGGTTTTAGGCACAGATACGCAGTATTTT.

This clonotype is classed as medium-sized. The rearrangement links TRBV6-6 to TRBJ1-1; D call uncertain. Per germline, CDR1 MNHNY and CDR2 SVGAGI (reference sequence). This CDR3 is 14 amino acids long. Trimming stripped 1 base from V and 1 base from J, with 7 bases between. The CDR3 sequence: CASSYLAGNTEAFF. As DNA, the CDR3 is TGTGCCAGCAGTTACTTGGCTGGGAACACTGAAGCTTTCTTT.

In its sample, this clonotype was seen many times. The genes are TRBV14 and TRBJ2-2; unclear D gene. V shed 0 bases and J shed 0 bases, with 8 bases lying between them. The V gene's germline CDR1 is SGHDN and CDR2 FVKESK. The CDR3 extends over 16 amino acids. CDR3 bases: TGTGCCAGCAGCCAAGATGGGTTCCCGAACACCGGGGAGCTGTTTTTT. Its translation: CASSQDGFPNTGELFF.

Many counts were recorded for this clonotype. The CDR3 coding sequence is TGTGCCATCAGTGGAGGACAGGGGGATTCGACTGAAGCTTTCTTT. Encoded protein: CAISGGQGDSTEAFF. This chain connects TRBV10-3 to TRBJ1-1, with 10 bases that match TRBD1. With 4 bases clipped from V and 5 bases from J, the junction kept 7 bases outside the gene matches. Germline lookup yields CDR1 ENHRY and CDR2 SYGVKD. This CDR3 region has 15 residues.

This clonotype counts as medium-sized. The J gene is TRBJ2-1, the V gene TRBV5-8; 9 bases match TRBD1. The CDR3 consists of 16 residues. Germline V lookup: CDR1 SGHTS, CDR2 YDEGEE. V lost 0 bases and J lost 7; bases outside the gene matches: 8. For the CDR3, the DNA is TGTGCCAGCAGCTTGGAGCCGGGACAGGGATGGAATGAGCAGTTCTTC. Residues: CASSLEPGQGWNEQFF.

Relative to its sample, this clonotype is medium-sized. The genes are TRBV4-3 and TRBJ2-2; 8 bases align to TRBD2. Germline-derived CDR1 and CDR2 are LGHNA and YSLEER. This CDR3 region has 17 residues. The V segment lost 2 bases and the J segment 3 bases; nucleotides outside the gene matches: 8. The CDR3 DNA reads as TGCGCCAGCAGCCAACCTAGCGGGCTAGGGGACACCGGGGAGCTGTTTTTT. This sequence encodes CASSQPSGLGDTGELFF.

This clonotype is labeled as medium-sized. The chain uses TRBV12-3 or TRBV12-4 and TRBJ2-5; a weak D match, TRBD2 (7 bases). V was clipped by 10 bases and J by 4 bases, with 22 bases between them. The CDR3 has 15 residues. CDR3 sequence: CATPPKGGFRETQYF. CDR3 nucleotides: TGTGCCACCCCACCAAAGGGGGGGTTCCGAGAGACCCAGTACTTC.

This clonotype is medium-sized. This sequence joins TRBV7-9 and TRBJ2-4; unclear D gene. Germline V gene data show CDR1 as SEHNR and CDR2 as FQNEAQ (reference sequence). The CDR3 covers 15 residues. Deletions cut 1 base from V and 0 bases from J, with 7 bases between. The CDR3 loop reads CASSLGAVAKNIQYF. For the CDR3, the DNA is TGTGCCAGCAGCTTAGGGGCAGTAGCCAAAAACATTCAGTACTTC.

This clonotype was seen many times. This chain joins TRBV4-3 and TRBJ2-1, with D uncertain. The CDR3 totals 15 residues. CDR1 is LGHNA and CDR2 is YSLEER in the germline V gene. Trimming left V 0 bases short and J 8 bases short, with 14 bases between. The CDR3 sequence is CASSQDRASGDEQFF. The CDR3 DNA is TGCGCCAGCAGCCAAGATCGGGCTTCTGGGGATGAGCAGTTCTTC.

As regards this clonotype: The junction shows a germline mismatch at one end, possibly a read error. This chain uses TRBV12-3 or TRBV12-4 with TRBJ2-7; D may be TRBD1 (6 bases). The CDR3 extends over 14 amino acids. CDR3 nucleotides: TGTGCCAGCAGTATCCCCGGGACAACCTACGCGCAGTACTTC. As protein: CASSIPGTTYAQYF.

Sample share makes this clonotype medium-sized. V gene TRBV6-2 or TRBV6-3 combines with J gene TRBJ1-5; weak D call: TRBD1 (6 bases). V was pared by 5 bases and J by 1 base, with 9 bases between. This CDR3 region has 14 residues. Germline V CDR1 and CDR2: MNHEY, SVGEGT. This CDR3 is CASSRGASNQPQHF. The CDR3 DNA sequence: TGTGCCAGCAGTAGGGGGGCGAGCAATCAGCCCCAGCATTTT.

About this clonotype: The junction departs from germline at one end; a sequencing error may be responsible. The rearrangement joins TRBV19 to TRBJ2-3; D may be TRBD2 (7 bases). The germline CDR1 and CDR2 sequences are LNHDA and SQIVND (reference sequence). This CDR3 has 16 residues. CDR3 bases: TGTGCCAGTAGTGCCCTTTGGGGGGGGCTAACAGATACGCAGTGTTTT. This encodes CASSALWGGLTDTQCF.

This clonotype turned up a few times. A much larger clonotype is one base distant, so this may be a read error. The rearrangement uses TRBV10-3 and TRBJ2-7; D is unclear. Trimming shortened V by 8 bases and J by 2 bases, and 16 bases separated the two germline ends. This CDR3 has 14 residues. Per germline, CDR1 ENHRY and CDR2 SYGVKD. As DNA, the CDR3 is TGTGCCATCCGTTTGGCGACATCAACCTACGAGCAGTACTTC. It translates to CAIRLATSTYEQYF.

By sample share, this clonotype is medium-sized. This chain joins TRBV6-5 and TRBJ2-3, with a weak D call TRBD2 (5 bases). The CDR3 length is 12 residues. Germline V CDR1 and CDR2: MNHEY, SVGAGI. Deletions cut 8 bases from V and 2 bases from J, with 8 bases between. CDR3 sequence: CASAGPTDTQYF. CDR3 nucleotides: TGTGCCAGCGCGGGCCCCACAGATACGCAGTATTTT.

This clonotype was observed a handful of times. With a much larger clone just one base away, this may be a read error. The CDR3 DNA is TGCGCCAGCAGCGCCCGACAGGCAGAGGGGACTGGAGCTTTCTTT. Amino acids: CASSARQAEGTGAFF. The chain has TRBV4-1 and TRBJ1-1, with a weak D call TRBD1 (6 bases). The CDR3 consists of 15 residues. Germline V CDR1 and CDR2: MGHRA, YSYEKL.

This clonotype qualifies as medium-sized. The rearrangement joins TRBV6-2 or TRBV6-3 to TRBJ2-3; TRBD2 might be the D (6 bases). The V end lost 6 bases, the J end lost 1 base, and 11 bases lay between the germline ends. This CDR3 region has 14 residues. The germline V gene has CDR1 MNHEY and CDR2 SVGEGT. CDR3 in amino acids: CASRKTRGTDTQYF. The CDR3 DNA sequence: TGTGCCAGCAGGAAGACTAGGGGCACAGATACGCAGTATTTT.

This clonotype counts as medium-sized. The chain employs TRBV20-1 and TRBJ2-7, with TRBD1 as a possible D gene (6 bases). V lost 5 bases and J lost 6, with 11 bases in between. The CDR3 covers 11 residues. Germline V gene lookup returns CDR1 DFQATT and CDR2 SNEGSKA (reference sequence). CDR3 loop: CSAPGQLEQYF. The CDR3 region has the DNA TGCAGTGCTCCAGGACAGCTCGAGCAGTACTTC.

By its share, this clonotype is medium-sized. The rearrangement uses TRBV13 and TRBJ2-7; 8 bases fit TRBD1. The CDR3 spans 14 residues. CDR1 and CDR2 (germline): PRHDT, FYEKMQ (reference sequence). The ends lost 0 bases at V and 7 bases at J; junction bases unmatched: 5. This CDR3 is CASSLGTGAREQYF. In DNA form, the CDR3 reads TGTGCCAGCAGCTTAGGGACAGGGGCGCGGGAGCAGTACTTC.

As for this clonotype: This may be a read error: a much more frequent sequence differs by one nucleotide. The chain carries TRBV4-1 and TRBJ2-7; D is possibly TRBD1 or TRBD2 (5 bases each). The V gene lost 0 bases and the J gene lost 4 bases, with 13 bases spanning the gap. CDR1 is MGHRA, CDR2 YSYEKL, per germline. This CDR3 region has 15 residues. The CDR3 DNA sequence: TGCGCCAGCAGCCAAGAAGACGGGGCGGTGTACGAGCAGTACTTC. Translating it yields CASSQEDGAVYEQYF.

In this sample, this clonotype turned up a few times. One base away lies a much larger clone, so this may be a sequencing read error. J is TRBJ2-5 and V is TRBV12-3 or TRBV12-4; no reliable D call. Trimming shortened V by 1 base and J by 9 bases, and 12 bases separated the two germline ends. This CDR3 has 13 residues. The CDR3 DNA follows: TGTGCCAGCAGTTTAGGGCTAGAGGTGGCCCAGTACTTC. This encodes CASSLGLEVAQYF.

This clonotype is medium-sized. V gene TRBV6-6 combines with J gene TRBJ2-3; TRBD1 agrees at 8 bases. There are 17 residues in the CDR3. Per germline, CDR1 MNHNY and CDR2 SVGAGI (reference sequence). J was trimmed by 2 bases and V by 4 bases; bases with no gene match: 11. The CDR3 DNA reads TGTGCCAGCAGTTGGGGGAATAGACAGGGGCTCACAGATACGCAGTATTTT. It specifies CASSWGNRQGLTDTQYF.

By frequency in the sample, this clonotype is medium-sized. This sequence joins TRBV4-2 and TRBJ1-5, with unresolved D. The germline V gene has CDR1 LGHNA and CDR2 YNFKEQ. This CDR3 has 14 residues. V lost 1 base and J lost 1, with 5 bases in between. DNA of the CDR3: TGTGCCAGCAGCCAAGTCGGCAGCAATCAGCCCCAGCATTTT. It encodes CASSQVGSNQPQHF.

Notes on this clonotype: A much more abundant neighbour one base away suggests this may be a read error. This chain uses TRBV4-3 with TRBJ1-1; D gene unclear. CDR3 length: 15 residues. The V gene lost 1 base and the J gene lost 1 base, with 10 bases spanning the gap. Germline CDR1 is LGHNA and CDR2 is YSLEER. As DNA, the CDR3 is TGCGCCAGCAGCCAAGGTAGATTTCGGAACACTGAAGCTTTCTTT. Its protein product is CASSQGRFRNTEAFF.

The gene calls are TRBV5-4 and TRBJ2-2; 10 nucleotides align to TRBD2. The trim removed 6 bases at V and 7 bases at J, leaving 12 bases unmatched. The CDR3 runs to 16 residues. Germline-derived CDR1 and CDR2 are SGHNT and YYREEE (reference sequence). The CDR3 reads CASTVTLAGIGGELFF. The DNA for the CDR3 is TGTGCCAGCACCGTCACACTAGCGGGAATAGGCGGGGAGCTGTTTTTT.

Details on this clonotype: A read error is possible here, since a much larger clone lies one base away. This chain uses TRBV7-9 with TRBJ2-5; no clear D gene. This CDR3 region has 15 residues. Germline V CDR1 and CDR2: SEHNR, FQNEAQ (reference sequence). V gave up 5 bases and J gave up 5 bases, with 18 bases separating them. In DNA, the CDR3 is TGTGCCAGCAGCCACCCCCCGGCGTTGGATGAGACCCAGTACTTC. Residues: CASSHPPALDETQYF.

This clonotype was observed once. A single base separates this from a much larger clone, so it may be a read error. The chain couples TRBV12-3 or TRBV12-4 to TRBJ2-1; D is unresolved. There are 15 residues in the CDR3. This CDR3 is CASSPRPNHDNVQFF. The CDR3 DNA reads as TGTGCCAGCAGTCCTCGCCCCAACCACGACAATGTGCAGTTCTTC.